A selection of T cell receptor beta chains follows, all from one sample in a study of chemoradiotherapy in HPV16-positive cancers. Assay used: immunoSEQ multiplex PCR; TCRdb lists only in-frame clones, some missing. The top ten hold 4% to 4.5% of the sample, which has about 67,000 clones, around nine tenths seen once. The source material was blood, sampled from a patient who underwent chemoradiotherapy. The receptors originated from a human donor with HPV-associated anogenital cancer. Both conserved end residues are part of each CDR3. The D gene is left open where the match is weak.

cdr3_aa | j_call | v_call | d_call
CAISEYRDIANYGYTF | TRBJ1-2 | TRBV10-3 | .
CASSQESGTSGSQFYEQYF | TRBJ2-7 | TRBV4-1 | TRBD2
CASSHPLADEQFF | TRBJ2-1 | TRBV28 | TRBD2
CASSLDVGALGPGELFF | TRBJ2-2 | TRBV5-1 | .
CASSLVRLAGGRFREQFF | TRBJ2-1 | TRBV11-2 | TRBD2
CASSPGVAGTDTQYF | TRBJ2-3 | TRBV28 | .
CASSLGEGHEQFF | TRBJ2-1 | TRBV11-3 | TRBD2
CASSTRRESTEAFF | TRBJ1-1 | TRBV6-1 | .
CASSPLGTEAFF | TRBJ1-1 | TRBV28 | .
CASAGDRNQPQHF | TRBJ1-5 | TRBV6-5 | .
CASSLTGLADLLTGELFF | TRBJ2-2 | TRBV4-1 | TRBD2
CASSPTTGPRGNSPLHF | TRBJ1-6 | TRBV5-8 | .
CASTEGRAGNTEAFF | TRBJ1-1 | TRBV6-1 | .
CAGRGPADWGYQETQYF | TRBJ2-5 | TRBV30 | .
CASSPVLGRAGETQYF | TRBJ2-5 | TRBV5-1 | .
CASSAWGSGFNYGYTF | TRBJ1-2 | TRBV19 | .
CASSLAAGGPWDTQYF | TRBJ2-3 | TRBV5-1 | TRBD2
CASSLVGETDTQYF | TRBJ2-3 | TRBV7-9 | .
CASSWGTEGSGNTIYF | TRBJ1-3 | TRBV5-1 | .
CASSLEGGRETQYF | TRBJ2-5 | TRBV5-1 | .
CASSVGPYNSPLHF | TRBJ1-6 | TRBV9 | .
CASSFGTLGGEKLFF | TRBJ1-4 | TRBV7-9 | .
CASSLDALLHEQYF | TRBJ2-7 | TRBV11-2 | .
CASSPLPGQANTGELFF | TRBJ2-2 | TRBV11-2 | TRBD1
CASSIDTSRDRAVQYF | TRBJ2-7 | TRBV19 | TRBD1
CASSSISRNEQFF | TRBJ2-1 | TRBV11-2 | .
CASSYGPYEQYF | TRBJ2-7 | TRBV6-6 | .
CASSPRDFGANVLTF | TRBJ2-6 | TRBV9 | .
CASSHSGSRNTEAFF | TRBJ1-1 | TRBV14 | .
CSVWGGLQAFF | TRBJ1-1 | TRBV29-1 | .
CASSSNTGTVSAKLFF | TRBJ1-4 | TRBV5-6 | .
CATSGNTGELFF | TRBJ2-2 | TRBV15 | .
CASSGTGGGYGYTF | TRBJ1-2 | TRBV2 | TRBD1
CASAGEGSWSGNTIYF | TRBJ1-3 | TRBV2 | .
CAWNRGSNQPQHF | TRBJ1-5 | TRBV30 | .
CASSYSSGFYGYTF | TRBJ1-2 | TRBV6-5 | .
CATGTREFTDTQYF | TRBJ2-3 | TRBV7-9 | TRBD2
CASSPTGFTNEKLFF | TRBJ1-4 | TRBV5-1 | TRBD1
CAWSEAPRNTEAFF | TRBJ1-1 | TRBV30 | .
CASSIDLVGELFF | TRBJ2-2 | TRBV5-1 | .
CASSERAGAGTGELFF | TRBJ2-2 | TRBV6-1 | TRBD2
CASNREPRDLYNEQFF | TRBJ2-1 | TRBV9 | .
CASSQDTFRGGDEQFF | TRBJ2-1 | TRBV4-2 | .
CASSMEGAVTNEKLFF | TRBJ1-4 | TRBV19 | TRBD1
CAWTLDRLPHYEQYF | TRBJ2-7 | TRBV30 | TRBD1
CASSSPTGAYNEQFF | TRBJ2-1 | TRBV6-5 | .
CASSKGRGFAGELFF | TRBJ2-2 | TRBV11-3 | .
CASSLGKMEYGYTF | TRBJ1-2 | TRBV6-6 | .
CASSQSFRSGANVLTF | TRBJ2-6 | TRBV4-1 | .